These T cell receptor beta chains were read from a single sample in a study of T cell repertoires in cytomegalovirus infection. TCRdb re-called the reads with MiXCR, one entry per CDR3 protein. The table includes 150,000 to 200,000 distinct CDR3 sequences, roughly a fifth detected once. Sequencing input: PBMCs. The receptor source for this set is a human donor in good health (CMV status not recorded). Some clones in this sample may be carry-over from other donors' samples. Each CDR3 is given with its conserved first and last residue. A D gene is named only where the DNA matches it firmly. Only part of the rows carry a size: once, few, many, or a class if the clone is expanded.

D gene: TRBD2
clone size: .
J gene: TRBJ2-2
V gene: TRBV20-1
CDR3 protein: CSARAATSGNTGELFF
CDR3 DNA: TGCAGTGCTAGAGCAGCGACTAGCGGCAACACCGGGGAGCTGTTTTTT

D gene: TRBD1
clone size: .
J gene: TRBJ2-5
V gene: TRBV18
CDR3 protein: CASSPKDRGEETQYF
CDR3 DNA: TGTGCCAGCTCACCCAAGGACAGGGGCGAGGAGACCCAGTACTTC

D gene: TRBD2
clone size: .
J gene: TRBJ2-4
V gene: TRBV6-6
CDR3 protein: CASTPSGSLIQYF
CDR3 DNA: TGTGCCAGCACTCCTAGCGGGAGCCTAATTCAGTACTTC

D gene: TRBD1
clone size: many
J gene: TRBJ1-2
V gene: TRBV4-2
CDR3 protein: CASSQANRDSRFVNYGYTF
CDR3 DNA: TGTGCCAGCAGCCAAGCCAACCGGGACAGTCGATTTGTTAACTATGGCTACACCTTC

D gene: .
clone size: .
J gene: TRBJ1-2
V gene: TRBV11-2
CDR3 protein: CASSLDLGRAHGYTF
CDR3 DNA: TGTGCCAGCAGCTTAGATCTCGGCAGGGCCCATGGCTACACCTTC

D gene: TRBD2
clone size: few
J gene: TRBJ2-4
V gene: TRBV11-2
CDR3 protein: CASSSLGGTSGAKNIQYF
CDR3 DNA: TGTGCCAGCAGCTCTCTGGGGGGGACTAGCGGGGCCAAAAACATTCAGTACTTC

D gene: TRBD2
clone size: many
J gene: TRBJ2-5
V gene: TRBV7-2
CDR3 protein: CASSLGTSSGRKETQYF
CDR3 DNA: TGTGCCAGCAGCTTAGGGACGTCTAGCGGGAGAAAAGAGACCCAGTACTTC

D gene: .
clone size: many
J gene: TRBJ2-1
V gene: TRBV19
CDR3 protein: CASSLQLASSYNEQFF
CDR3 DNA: TGTGCCAGTAGTCTCCAGCTAGCCTCCTCCTACAATGAGCAGTTCTTC

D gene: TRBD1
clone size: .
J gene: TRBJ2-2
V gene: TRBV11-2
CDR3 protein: CASSTTGTGVGELFF
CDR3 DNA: TGTGCCAGCAGCACAACTGGGACAGGGGTCGGGGAGCTGTTTTTT

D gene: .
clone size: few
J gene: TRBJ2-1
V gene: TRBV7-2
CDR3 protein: CASTLGRDYNEQFF
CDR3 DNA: TGTGCCAGCACCCTCGGCAGGGACTACAATGAGCAGTTCTTC

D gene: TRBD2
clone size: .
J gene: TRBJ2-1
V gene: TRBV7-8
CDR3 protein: CASSLVAGTGEQSF
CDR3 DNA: TGTGCCAGCAGCTTAGTAGCGGGTACGGGTGAGCAGTCCTTC

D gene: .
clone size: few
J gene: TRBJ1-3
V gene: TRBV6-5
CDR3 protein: CASSYSISGNTIYF
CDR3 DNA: TGTGCCAGCAGTTACTCGATCTCTGGAAACACCATATATTTT

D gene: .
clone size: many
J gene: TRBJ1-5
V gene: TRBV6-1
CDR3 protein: CASSEEFNSNQPQHF
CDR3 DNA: TGTGCCAGCAGTGAAGAATTTAATAGCAATCAGCCCCAGCATTTT

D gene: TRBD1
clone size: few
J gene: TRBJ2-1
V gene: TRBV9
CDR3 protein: CASSVMGQKYNEQFF
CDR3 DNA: TGTGCCAGCAGCGTTATGGGACAGAAATACAATGAGCAGTTCTTC

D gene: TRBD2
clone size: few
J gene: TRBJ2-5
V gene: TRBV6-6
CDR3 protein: CASSELAGDPSETQYF
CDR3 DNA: TGTGCCAGCAGCGAACTAGCGGGGGATCCCTCGGAGACCCAGTACTTC

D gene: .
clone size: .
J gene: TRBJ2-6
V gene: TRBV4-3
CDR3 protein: CASSQEPSSGANVLTF
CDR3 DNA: TGCGCCAGCAGCCAAGAGCCCAGCTCTGGGGCCAACGTCCTGACTTTC

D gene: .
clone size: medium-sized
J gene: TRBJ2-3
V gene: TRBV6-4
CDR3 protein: CASSDGGATDTQYF
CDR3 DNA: TGTGCCAGCAGTGACGGGGGGGCCACAGATACGCAGTATTTT